This T cell receptor beta chain came from a study of blood T cells in healthy people across ages. Each donor was a healthy Caucasian individual from Russia, aged 6 to 90. Each donor gave roughly 9.2 milliliters of peripheral blood. Overall study findings and caveats: Long-lived and aged donors differed, with more naive CD4+ cells and higher diversity in the long-lived.

The CDR3 sequence is 18 residues long. The junction had 21 bases not matched to a gene; V was cut back by 6 bases and J by 5 bases. Germline assignment: CDR1 DFQATT and CDR2 SNEGSKA (reference sequence). Worth noting for this clonotype: Its antigen is unknown.

A J-beta primer mix and a sample-barcoded 5' primer were used in a second PCR of roughly 7 to 12 cycles. Every molecule of cDNA carried a tag from a template-switch adaptor with 12 random nucleotides. Each CDR3 protein is one row after TCRdb ran MiXCR on the 5' RACE reads. The sample yields more than 1 million distinct CDR3 sequences, 45% seen once. The specimen was blood. The TCR comes from a woman aged 60 to 75 in good health. The chain recombines TRBV20-1 with TRBJ2-2; 7 bases fit TRBD1. Here the CDR3 DNA reads TGCAGTGCCCAAGTGGACAGACAGGGTGGTTGGGGTACCGGGGAGCTGTTTTTT. Amino acids: CSAQVDRQGGWGTGELFF.